A selection of T cell receptor beta chains follows, all from one sample in a study of blood T cell repertoires in COVID-19. TCRdb keeps only in-frame clones here, not all; method: immunoSEQ multiplex PCR. The table shows 79,000 or so clones, with approximately 81% occurring only once. Sequenced material: peripheral blood. The origin of the receptors is a man aged 55 to 70 with COVID-19, enrolled during active disease. Each CDR3 is given with its conserved first and last residue. The D gene is left open where the match is weak. A row's size may be missing; if present it is once, few, many or a size class.

V gene: TRBV30; clone size: .; D gene: TRBD2; J gene: TRBJ2-3; CDR3 DNA: TGTGCCTGGAGTCCTCGGGGACTAGCTACGCCGCAGTATTTT; CDR3 protein: CAWSPRGLATPQYF
V gene: TRBV3-1/TRBV3-2; clone size: .; D gene: .; J gene: TRBJ1-1; CDR3 DNA: TGTGCCAGCACCTCTTACGGTAACACTGAAGCTTTCTTT; CDR3 protein: CASTSYGNTEAFF
V gene: TRBV5-1; clone size: .; D gene: .; J gene: TRBJ2-3; CDR3 DNA: TGCGCCAGCAGCTTGGCCAACAGCTTGAGTGCAGATACGCAGTATTTT; CDR3 protein: CASSLANSLSADTQYF
V gene: TRBV15; clone size: .; D gene: TRBD2; J gene: TRBJ2-7; CDR3 DNA: TGTGCCACCAGTGCGGGAGGAGCAAGCCTTCAGCAGTACTTC; CDR3 protein: CATSAGGASLQQYF
V gene: TRBV6-5; clone size: .; D gene: TRBD2; J gene: TRBJ2-1; CDR3 DNA: TGTGCCAGCAGTTACTCGCCTAGCGGGAATGAGCAGTTCTTC; CDR3 protein: CASSYSPSGNEQFF
V gene: TRBV29-1; clone size: .; D gene: TRBD2; J gene: TRBJ2-1; CDR3 DNA: TGCAGCGTTGAAGTAGCGGGACTGTCCTACAATGAGCAGTTCTTC; CDR3 protein: CSVEVAGLSYNEQFF
V gene: TRBV20-1; clone size: .; D gene: .; J gene: TRBJ1-2; CDR3 DNA: TGCAGTGCTAGTACGCGACAGCTTCTCACCTTC; CDR3 protein: CSASTRQLLTF
V gene: TRBV19; clone size: .; D gene: .; J gene: TRBJ2-4; CDR3 DNA: TGTGCCAGTAGTGTTTTGGGGCCCAAAAACATTCAGTACTTC; CDR3 protein: CASSVLGPKNIQYF
V gene: TRBV7-7; clone size: few; D gene: .; J gene: TRBJ2-6; CDR3 DNA: TGTGCCAGCAGCCCTGCGTTTGGTGGGGCCAACGTCCTGACTTTC; CDR3 protein: CASSPAFGGANVLTF
V gene: TRBV6-6; clone size: .; D gene: .; J gene: TRBJ2-7; CDR3 DNA: TGTGCCAGCAATCGGGACACCACCTACGAGCAGTACTTC; CDR3 protein: CASNRDTTYEQYF
V gene: TRBV5-1; clone size: few; D gene: .; J gene: TRBJ2-1; CDR3 DNA: TGCGCCAGCAGGCCGGGGTTCCAGGTACGCAATGAGCAGTTCTTC; CDR3 protein: CASRPGFQVRNEQFF
V gene: TRBV6-5; clone size: .; D gene: .; J gene: TRBJ1-4; CDR3 DNA: TGTGCCAGCAGTCAGGGTCCAACTAATGAAAAACTGTTTTTT; CDR3 protein: CASSQGPTNEKLFF
V gene: TRBV10-3; clone size: .; D gene: .; J gene: TRBJ2-6; CDR3 DNA: TGTGCCATCAGTGAAAGGGGCGCTGGGGCCAACGTCCTGACTTTC; CDR3 protein: CAISERGAGANVLTF
V gene: TRBV15; clone size: .; D gene: .; J gene: TRBJ1-4; CDR3 DNA: TGTGCCACCAGCAGACGGTCTAATGAAAAACTGTTTTTT; CDR3 protein: CATSRRSNEKLFF
V gene: TRBV6-5; clone size: .; D gene: TRBD1; J gene: TRBJ1-5; CDR3 DNA: TGTGCCAGCAGTAACCGACAGGGCTATCAGCCCCAGCATTTT; CDR3 protein: CASSNRQGYQPQHF
V gene: TRBV28; clone size: .; D gene: .; J gene: TRBJ2-7; CDR3 DNA: TGTGCCAGCAGTTTATTCTCTGCCGGACAGACCGAGCAGTACTTC; CDR3 protein: CASSLFSAGQTEQYF
V gene: TRBV7-9; clone size: .; D gene: TRBD1; J gene: TRBJ2-5; CDR3 DNA: TGTGCCAGCAGCTCCACACCCCAGGGGGCGGAGGAGACCCAGTACTTC; CDR3 protein: CASSSTPQGAEETQYF
V gene: TRBV25-1; clone size: .; D gene: .; J gene: TRBJ2-1; CDR3 DNA: TGTGCCAGCAGTGAATCCGGGCGGGGAAGCTCCTACAATGAGCAGTTCTTC; CDR3 protein: CASSESGRGSSYNEQFF
V gene: TRBV6-5; clone size: .; D gene: TRBD1; J gene: TRBJ2-2; CDR3 DNA: TGTGCCAGCAGCAGGGGGACCGGGGAGCTGTTTTTT; CDR3 protein: CASSRGTGELFF
V gene: TRBV19; clone size: few; D gene: .; J gene: TRBJ2-2; CDR3 DNA: TGTGCCAGCCGGGGGTTGAGATACACCGGGGAGCTGTTTTTT; CDR3 protein: CASRGLRYTGELFF
V gene: TRBV10-3; clone size: .; D gene: .; J gene: TRBJ1-4; CDR3 DNA: TGTGCCATCAGTGACGGCGCGGCGACTAATGAAAAACTGTTTTTT; CDR3 protein: CAISDGAATNEKLFF
V gene: TRBV10-1; clone size: .; D gene: TRBD2; J gene: TRBJ2-5; CDR3 DNA: TGCGCCACCTCTAGCGGGGGGAACCAAGAGACCCAGTACTTC; CDR3 protein: CATSSGGNQETQYF
V gene: TRBV19; clone size: .; D gene: TRBD1; J gene: TRBJ2-3; CDR3 DNA: TGTGCCAGTATGAGGACAGGGACAGATACGCAGTATTTT; CDR3 protein: CASMRTGTDTQYF
V gene: TRBV5-6; clone size: .; D gene: TRBD1; J gene: TRBJ2-3; CDR3 DNA: TGTGCCAGCAGCCGGGACAGGGGAATACGATATAGCACAGATACGCAGTATTTT; CDR3 protein: CASSRDRGIRYSTDTQYF
V gene: TRBV5-1; clone size: few; D gene: TRBD1; J gene: TRBJ2-3; CDR3 DNA: TGCGCCAGCAGCCCGGGACAGGACACTGAGGGACCAGATACGCAGTATTTT; CDR3 protein: CASSPGQDTEGPDTQYF
V gene: TRBV24-1; clone size: .; D gene: TRBD1; J gene: TRBJ1-2; CDR3 DNA: TGTGCCACCAGTGACTCGGGACAGGGGTATGGCTACACCTTC; CDR3 protein: CATSDSGQGYGYTF
V gene: TRBV7-3; clone size: .; D gene: TRBD2; J gene: TRBJ2-3; CDR3 DNA: TGTGCCAGCAGCTTAATGGGGACTAGCGGAGATACGCAGTATTTT; CDR3 protein: CASSLMGTSGDTQYF
V gene: TRBV2; clone size: .; D gene: TRBD1; J gene: TRBJ1-5; CDR3 DNA: TGTGCCAGCAGTGAGTTCCAGGGGGCGAACAATCAGCCCCAGCATTTT; CDR3 protein: CASSEFQGANNQPQHF
V gene: TRBV7-7; clone size: .; D gene: .; J gene: TRBJ2-3; CDR3 DNA: TGTGCCAGCAGCGCAAGAGAGATGGATACGCAGTATTTT; CDR3 protein: CASSAREMDTQYF
V gene: TRBV24-1; clone size: .; D gene: .; J gene: TRBJ2-1; CDR3 DNA: TGTGCCACCAGTGATTTACGAACGAGCTCCTACAATGAGCAGTTCTTC; CDR3 protein: CATSDLRTSSYNEQFF
V gene: TRBV30; clone size: .; D gene: TRBD2; J gene: TRBJ2-3; CDR3 DNA: TGTGCCTCCGGGGGGGATATCGGCACAGATACGCAGTATTTT; CDR3 protein: CASGGDIGTDTQYF
V gene: TRBV5-1; clone size: .; D gene: TRBD1; J gene: TRBJ2-2; CDR3 DNA: TGCGCCAGCAACGGGGACAGGGGTGCCGGGGAGCTGTTTTTT; CDR3 protein: CASNGDRGAGELFF
V gene: TRBV2; clone size: .; D gene: .; J gene: TRBJ2-3; CDR3 DNA: TGTGCCAGCAATCGAGACCTAGGGGCGGATACGCAGTATTTT; CDR3 protein: CASNRDLGADTQYF
V gene: TRBV6-5; clone size: .; D gene: TRBD1; J gene: TRBJ1-5; CDR3 DNA: TGTGCCAGCAGTTCGGACAGGGGCAATCAGCCCCAGCATTTT; CDR3 protein: CASSSDRGNQPQHF